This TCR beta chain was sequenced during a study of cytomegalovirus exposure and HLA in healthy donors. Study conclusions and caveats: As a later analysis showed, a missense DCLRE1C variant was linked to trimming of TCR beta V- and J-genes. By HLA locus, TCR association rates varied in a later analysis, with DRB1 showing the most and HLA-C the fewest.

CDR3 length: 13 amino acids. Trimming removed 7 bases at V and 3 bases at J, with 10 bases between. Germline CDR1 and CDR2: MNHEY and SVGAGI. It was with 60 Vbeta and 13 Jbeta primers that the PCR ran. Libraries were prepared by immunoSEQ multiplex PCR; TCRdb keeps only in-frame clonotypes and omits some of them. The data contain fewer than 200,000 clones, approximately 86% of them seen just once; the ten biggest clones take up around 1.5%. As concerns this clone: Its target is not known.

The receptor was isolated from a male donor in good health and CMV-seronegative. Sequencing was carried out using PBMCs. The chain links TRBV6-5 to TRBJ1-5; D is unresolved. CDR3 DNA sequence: TGTGCCAGCACCCGACACCCCAATCAGCCCCAGCATTTT. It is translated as CASTRHPNQPQHF.